This TCR beta chain appears in the sequencing data of a study of response to subunit inactivated influenza vaccine. The study's findings and limits: With each seasonal influenza vaccination, the authors suggested, few new T cells are recruited.

A remark on this clonotype: Its antigen is unidentified.

The CDR3 has 18 residues. CDR1 and CDR2 (germline): SGHRS, YFSETQ. Trimming at V came to 1 base and at J to 4 bases, leaving 10 bases not matched to a gene. TCRdb re-called the RT-PCR reads through MiXCR, storing one row per CDR3 protein. The profile shows about 580,000 distinct CDR3 sequences, around 15% of them singletons. The chain combines TRBV5-1 with TRBJ2-1, with 11 positions matching TRBD2. The TCR was taken from a man aged 45-65 years who received an inactivated influenza vaccine. The material sequenced was PBMCs from blood, taken 11 to 12 days after vaccination. CDR3: CASSLSSGGPGKYNEQFF. DNA for the CDR3: TGCGCCAGCAGCTTGTCTAGCGGGGGGCCCGGGAAATACAATGAGCAGTTCTTC.